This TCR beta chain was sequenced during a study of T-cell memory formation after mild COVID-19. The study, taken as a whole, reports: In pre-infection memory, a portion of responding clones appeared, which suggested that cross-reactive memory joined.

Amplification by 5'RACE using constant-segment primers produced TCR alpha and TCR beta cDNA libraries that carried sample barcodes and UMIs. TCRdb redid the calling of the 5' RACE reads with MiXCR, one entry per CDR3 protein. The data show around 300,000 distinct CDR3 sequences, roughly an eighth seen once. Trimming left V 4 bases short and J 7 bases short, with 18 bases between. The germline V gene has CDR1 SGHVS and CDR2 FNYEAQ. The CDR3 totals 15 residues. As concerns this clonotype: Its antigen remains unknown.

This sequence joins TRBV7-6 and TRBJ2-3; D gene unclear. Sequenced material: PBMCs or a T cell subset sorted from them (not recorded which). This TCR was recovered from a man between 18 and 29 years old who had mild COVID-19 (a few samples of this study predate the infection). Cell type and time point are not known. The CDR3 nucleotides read TGTGCCAGCAGCTCGAGCCCCGGCGCCAGGCATACGCAGTATTTT. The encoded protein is CASSSSPGARHTQYF.